This T cell receptor beta chain is drawn from a study of cytomegalovirus exposure and HLA in healthy donors. Study results and limitations: Researchers had no immune exposure information except CMV serostatus available. About 87% or about 30% of the time was how often most TCR beta V segments were productive, according to an earlier analysis. Excluded were some V segments that proved indistinguishable, including TRBV6-2 and TRBV6-3. A later analysis found common viral pathogens apparently linked to several of the most significant clusters.

Primers: 60 Vbeta forward and 13 Jbeta reverse. The repertoire was sequenced with immunoSEQ multiplex PCR; TCRdb's copy has only in-frame clones and lacks some. Across 75,000 to 95,000 clones, the top ten clones capture approximately 1.5% of the sample. Regarding this clone: No antigen is known for it.

Germline lookup yields CDR1 SGHTS and CDR2 YDEGEE. The CDR3 has 19 residues. V gave up 1 base and J gave up 3 bases; unmatched junction bases: 12. This receptor was identified in a woman aged 60-75 years in good health and CMV-seronegative. Specimen: PBMCs. This sequence joins TRBV5-8 and TRBJ2-3; 12 nucleotides line up with TRBD2. In DNA form, the CDR3 reads TGTGCCAGCAGCTTGAGCCCTCGACTAGCGGGAGTTCGGACAGATACGCAGTATTTT. Its translation is CASSLSPRLAGVRTDTQYF.